Listed here are 11 T cell receptor beta chains from one sample, sequenced in a study of blood T cell repertoires in COVID-19. Produced via immunoSEQ multiplex PCR; TCRdb's table is partial and in-frame only. The table has about 220,000 clones, 82% seen once; the top ten hold under 3.5%. Sample: PBMCs or T cells enriched from blood (not recorded which). The receptors here all came from a woman aged 55-69 years who had recovered from COVID-19.

The V gene is TRBV5-5, the J gene TRBJ1-6, with 10 bases aligning to TRBD1. The CDR3 spans 14 residues. The ends lost 2 bases at V and 10 bases at J; junction bases unmatched: 3. Germline V gives CDR1 SGHKS, CDR2 YYEKEE (reference sequence). The CDR3 protein is CASSFPGQGSPLHF. For the CDR3, the DNA is TGTGCCAGCAGCTTCCCGGGACAGGGGTCACCCCTCCACTTT.

This clone was detected a few times. The chain has TRBV3-1 (or the pseudogene TRBV3-2) and TRBJ1-3; a weak D match, TRBD1 (5 bases). The CDR3 is 17 residues long. The germline CDR1 and CDR2 sequences are LGHDT and YNNKEL (reference sequence). V was shortened by 0 bases and J by 1 base, with 13 bases between the two germline ends. CDR3 residues: CASSQDPLGGSGNTIYF. CDR3 bases: TGTGCCAGCAGCCAAGATCCGCTCGGGGGATCTGGAAACACCATATATTTT.

The chain has TRBV5-1 and TRBJ2-1; tentative D call: TRBD1 (5 bases). CDR3 length equals 14 residues. CDR1 and CDR2 from the germline V gene are SGHRS and YFSETQ. The V end was cut by 6 bases, the J end by 4 bases, with 14 bases between. For the CDR3, the DNA is TGCGCCAGCAATGGGGCAGGGCGGTACAATGAGCAGTTCTTC. Translating gives CASNGAGRYNEQFF.

This clone came up a few times. The genes are TRBV4-3 and TRBJ1-2; 11 positions agree with TRBD1. This CDR3 comprises 17 residues. The germline V gene encodes CDR1 LGHNA and CDR2 YSLEER. With 2 bases clipped from V and 7 bases from J, the junction kept 12 bases outside the gene matches. CDR3 loop: CASSQLGVGQGARGYTF. The CDR3 nucleotides read TGCGCCAGCAGCCAACTGGGAGTTGGACAGGGGGCGCGTGGCTACACCTTC.

This clone has only one observation. The chain is built from TRBV5-5 and TRBJ1-2; D is possibly TRBD1 (6 bases). CDR1 and CDR2 (germline): SGHKS, YYEKEE (reference sequence). The CDR3 totals 14 residues. V was cut by 0 bases and J by 2 bases, with 8 bases left in between. DNA for the CDR3: TGTGCCAGCAGCTTGGGTCAGGGGAACTATGGCTACACCTTC. Amino acid sequence: CASSLGQGNYGYTF.

The chain uses TRBV2 and TRBJ1-4; D gene ambiguous. The CDR3 extends over 14 amino acids. Germline CDR1 reads SNHLY; CDR2 reads FYNNEI. V was cut by 4 bases and J by 4 bases, with 10 bases left in between. CDR3: CASSVRGYNEKLFF. As DNA, the CDR3 is TGTGCCAGCAGTGTACGGGGTTATAATGAAAAACTGTTTTTT.

The V and J genes are TRBV4-1 and TRBJ2-3; D is uncertain. CDR3 size: 14 residues. Deletions cut 4 bases from V and 1 base from J, with 9 bases between. Germline assignment: CDR1 MGHRA and CDR2 YSYEKL. CDR3 protein: CASSPAPGTDTQYF. As DNA, the CDR3 is TGCGCCAGCAGCCCCGCTCCAGGCACAGATACGCAGTATTTT.

Concerning this clone itself: Other DNA sequences within the sample encode an identical CDR3. The J gene is TRBJ2-7, the V gene TRBV27; 11 nucleotides align to TRBD1. V lost 4 bases and J lost 3; bases outside the gene matches: 2. Germline assignment: CDR1 MNHEY and CDR2 SMNVEV (reference sequence). The CDR3 length is 14 residues. The CDR3: CASSSGTGGYEQYF. CDR3 nucleotide sequence: TGTGCCAGCAGTTCCGGGACAGGGGGCTACGAGCAGTACTTC.

This chain links TRBV29-1 with TRBJ1-3, with 8 bases aligning to TRBD1. This CDR3 has 12 residues. Germline loops: CDR1 SQVTM, CDR2 ANQGSEA. With V trimmed by 7 bases and J by 4 bases, 3 bases remained unmatched. This chain's CDR3 is CSGRGLGNTIYF. The CDR3 DNA reads as TGCAGCGGCAGGGGGCTGGGAAACACCATATATTTT. The full variable domain, its missing parts supplied by reference TRBV29-1 and TRBJ1-3, is SAVISQKPSRDICQRGTSLTIQCQVDSQVTMMFWYRQQPGQSLTLIATANQGSEATYESGFVIDKFPISRPNLTFSTLTVSNMSPEDSSIYLCSGRGLGNTIYFGEGSWLTVV.

The chain employs TRBV7-9 and TRBJ1-2; 8 nucleotides match TRBD1. J lost 7 bases, V lost 1 base, and 8 bases had no gene match. The CDR3 extends over 15 amino acids. Looked up from germline, CDR1 is SEHNR and CDR2 is FQNEAQ (reference sequence). CDR3 DNA sequence: TGTGCCAGCAGCTTAGAACTGGGACAGGCGCTTGGCTACACCTTC. Translated: CASSLELGQALGYTF.

This clone was seen more than once but under ten times. This rearrangement joins TRBV4-1 to TRBJ1-4; D call uncertain. The CDR3 extends over 13 amino acids. Germline V gene sequence: CDR1 MGHRA, CDR2 YSYEKL. The V and J ends lost 4 bases and 4 bases respectively, with 7 bases between them. DNA of the CDR3: TGCGCCAGCAGCCGGCGGAGTAATGAAAAACTGTTTTTT. As protein: CASSRRSNEKLFF.